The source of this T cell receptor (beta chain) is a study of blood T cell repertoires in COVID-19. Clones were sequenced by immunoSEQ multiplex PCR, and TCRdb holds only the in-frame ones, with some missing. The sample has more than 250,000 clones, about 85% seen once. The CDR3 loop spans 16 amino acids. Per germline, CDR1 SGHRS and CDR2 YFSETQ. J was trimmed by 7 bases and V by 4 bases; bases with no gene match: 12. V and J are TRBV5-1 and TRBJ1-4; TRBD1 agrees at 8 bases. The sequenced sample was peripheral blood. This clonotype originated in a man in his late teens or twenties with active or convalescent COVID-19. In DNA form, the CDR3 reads TGCGCCAGCAGCGTAGGATCGACAGGGGCCGGTGAAAAACTGTTTTTT. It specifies CASSVGSTGAGEKLFF.